Listed below are T cell receptor beta chains from one sample, sequenced in a study of cytotoxic CD8 clonotypes in ibrutinib-treated CLL. TCRdb's table, derived via immunoSEQ multiplex PCR, lists solely in-frame clones and lacks some. The repertoire holds about 160,000 clones, with roughly four fifths as singletons. Sequenced material: PBMCs, taken after 24 months of ibrutinib treatment. All receptors come from a human donor with chronic lymphocytic leukemia. Both conserved end residues are part of each CDR3. Fields, in order: CDR3 length, clone size, J gene, V gene, D gene, CDR3 protein, CDR3 DNA. D genes are given only for firm matches. Only part of the rows carry a size: once, few, many, or a class if the clone is expanded.

length: 14
size: .
J: TRBJ2-7
V: TRBV19
D: TRBD1
CDR3: CATRATGSSYEQYF
DNA: TGTGCCACCCGCGCGACAGGGTCTTCCTACGAGCAGTACTTC

length: 13
size: .
J: TRBJ1-1
V: TRBV6-4
D: .
CDR3: CASSDTMNTEAFF
DNA: TGTGCCAGCAGTGACACCATGAACACTGAAGCTTTCTTT

length: 13
size: .
J: TRBJ2-7
V: TRBV5-1
D: .
CDR3: CASSFLGGYEQYF
DNA: TGCGCCAGCAGCTTCCTCGGAGGCTACGAGCAGTACTTC

length: 13
size: .
J: TRBJ1-5
V: TRBV7-9
D: .
CDR3: CASSSTVNQPQHF
DNA: TGTGCCAGCAGCTCTACGGTTAATCAGCCCCAGCATTTT

length: 15
size: .
J: TRBJ2-7
V: TRBV30
D: .
CDR3: CAWSAGTASSYEQYF
DNA: TGTGCCTGGAGCGCCGGGACGGCCAGCTCCTACGAGCAGTACTTC

length: 15
size: .
J: TRBJ1-1
V: TRBV28
D: .
CDR3: CASSLPPRPNTEAFF
DNA: TGTGCCAGCAGTTTACCCCCTAGACCGAACACTGAAGCTTTCTTT

length: 14
size: .
J: TRBJ2-2
V: TRBV13
D: .
CDR3: CASSLGLNTGELFF
DNA: TGTGCCAGCAGCTTAGGATTAAACACCGGGGAGCTGTTTTTT

length: 17
size: .
J: TRBJ1-1
V: TRBV11-2
D: TRBD1
CDR3: CASSLGQGASVNTEAFF
DNA: TGTGCCAGCAGCCTCGGACAGGGGGCATCTGTGAACACTGAAGCTTTCTTT

length: 13
size: .
J: TRBJ2-1
V: TRBV19
D: .
CDR3: CASTIDGGNEQFF
DNA: TGTGCCAGTACCATCGATGGGGGTAATGAGCAGTTCTTC

length: 17
size: .
J: TRBJ1-1
V: TRBV28
D: .
CDR3: CASSLRLLAKMNTEAFF
DNA: TGTGCCAGCAGTTTACGTTTATTAGCCAAAATGAACACTGAAGCTTTCTTT

length: 14
size: .
J: TRBJ1-5
V: TRBV27
D: .
CDR3: CASRGLVGNQPQHF
DNA: TGTGCCAGTCGGGGACTTGTCGGCAATCAGCCCCAGCATTTT

length: 15
size: .
J: TRBJ2-3
V: TRBV6-6
D: TRBD2
CDR3: CATLTSGGSTDTQYF
DNA: TGTGCCACCCTGACTAGCGGGGGGAGCACAGATACGCAGTATTTT

length: 15
size: .
J: TRBJ2-3
V: TRBV5-1
D: .
CDR3: CASNKGGRDTDTQYF
DNA: TGCGCCAGCAATAAGGGGGGCCGGGACACAGATACGCAGTATTTT

length: 13
size: .
J: TRBJ1-1
V: TRBV11-2
D: .
CDR3: CASSLGRGAEAFF
DNA: TGTGCCAGCAGCTTAGGTCGGGGAGCTGAAGCTTTCTTT

length: 15
size: .
J: TRBJ1-4
V: TRBV5-4
D: .
CDR3: CASSLAPGANEKLFF
DNA: TGTGCCAGCAGCTTGGCTCCAGGGGCTAATGAAAAACTGTTTTTT

length: 15
size: .
J: TRBJ1-6
V: TRBV6-1
D: TRBD1
CDR3: CASSEGQFHNSPLHF
DNA: TGTGCCAGCAGTGAGGGACAGTTTCATAATTCACCCCTCCACTTT

length: 16
size: .
J: TRBJ2-2
V: TRBV7-6
D: TRBD2
CDR3: CASSLEGGVDTGELFF
DNA: TGTGCCAGCAGCTTAGAGGGAGGGGTGGACACCGGGGAGCTGTTTTTT

length: 15
size: .
J: TRBJ1-3
V: TRBV30
D: .
CDR3: CAWSVRQFSGNTIYF
DNA: TGTGCCTGGAGTGTAAGGCAGTTCTCTGGAAACACCATATATTTT

length: 13
size: .
J: TRBJ1-4
V: TRBV6-5
D: .
CDR3: CASSRTTNEKLFF
DNA: TGTGCCAGCAGTCGTACAACTAATGAAAAACTGTTTTTT

length: 11
size: .
J: TRBJ2-2
V: TRBV27
D: .
CDR3: CASSLAGELFF
DNA: TGTGCCAGCAGTTTGGCCGGGGAGCTGTTTTTT

length: 14
size: many
J: TRBJ2-7
V: TRBV21-1
D: .
CDR3: CASSKGRTSDEQYF
DNA: TGTGCCAGCAGCAAAGGAAGGACTAGCGACGAGCAGTACTTC

length: 17
size: .
J: TRBJ2-6
V: TRBV2
D: .
CDR3: CASSSNLRNSGANVLTF
DNA: TGTGCCAGCAGTTCAAATCTTAGGAACTCTGGGGCCAACGTCCTGACTTTC

length: 14
size: .
J: TRBJ1-4
V: TRBV5-4
D: .
CDR3: CASTPGDGGEKLFF
DNA: TGTGCCAGCACCCCAGGAGATGGGGGTGAAAAACTGTTTTTT